The 18 T cell receptor beta chains below were found in one sample sequenced in a study of CD8 T cells in Susac syndrome. With random hexamers, reverse transcription was performed on about 0.5 to 1 ug of RNA. TCRdb analysed the immunoSEQ multiplex PCR reads with MiXCR anew, one entry per CDR3 protein. The sample lists over 130,000 distinct CDR3 sequences; approximately 95% were seen once. Input material: CD4+ T cells from PBMCs. The receptors originated from a human donor with multiple sclerosis.

The rearrangement links TRBV30 to TRBJ2-3; D uncertain. CDR3 length: 12 amino acids. Trimming cost V 3 bases and J 11 bases, with 15 bases left between them. Per germline, CDR1 GTSNPN and CDR2 SVGIG (reference sequence). CDR3 bases: TGTGCCTGGAGCGAGGTGGTGGGAATGCAGTATTTT. It encodes CAWSEVVGMQYF.

This chain joins TRBV5-1 and TRBJ1-6; TRBD1 might be the D (5 bases). This CDR3 contains 13 residues. Trimming cost V 4 bases and J 9 bases, with 11 bases left between them. CDR1 and CDR2 from the germline V gene are SGHRS and YFSETQ. The CDR3 loop is CASSVTVTSPLHF. For the CDR3, the DNA is TGCGCCAGCAGCGTGACAGTAACTTCACCCCTCCACTTT.

This clonotype appeared a single time. The chain has TRBV7-6 and TRBJ2-1; D remains ambiguous. This CDR3 is built from 13 residues. Germline V gene data show CDR1 as SGHVS and CDR2 as FNYEAQ. V was pared by 1 base and J by 6 bases, with 7 bases between. The DNA of the CDR3 is TGTGCCAGCAGCTTAGTTCGTAGCAATGAGCAGTTCTTC. It encodes CASSLVRSNEQFF.

The V gene is TRBV2, the J gene TRBJ1-5; a possible D gene is TRBD1 (6 bases). The CDR3 is 14 residues long. Germline V gene sequence: CDR1 SNHLY, CDR2 FYNNEI. V lost 6 bases to trimming and J lost 2 bases, with 11 bases between them. As DNA, the CDR3 is TGTGCCAGCAGAACAGGGTTAGGCAATCAGCCCCAGCATTTT. Protein: CASRTGLGNQPQHF.

The genes are TRBV25-1 and TRBJ2-6; the D gene is possibly TRBD1 (6 bases). CDR3 length: 15 amino acids. Germline CDR1 MGHDK, CDR2 SYGVNS. Deletions cut 4 bases from V and 4 bases from J, with 11 bases between. CDR3 in amino acids: CASSVTGFGANVLTF. The CDR3 region has the DNA TGTGCCAGCAGTGTTACAGGGTTCGGGGCCAACGTCCTGACTTTC.

This chain connects TRBV28 to TRBJ2-3, with 10 bases identical to TRBD1. V shed 2 bases and J 4 bases; nucleotides not matched to a gene: 3. The CDR3 is made up of 15 amino acids. CDR1 MDHEN and CDR2 SYDVKM come from the germline V gene. The CDR3 region has the DNA TGTGCCAGCAGTTTACTGACAGGGGGCCCAGATACGCAGTATTTT. Translated, it gives CASSLLTGGPDTQYF. Full variable domain (missing parts from reference TRBV28 and TRBJ2-3): DVKVTQSSRYLVKRTGEKVFLECVQDMDHENMFWYRQDPGLGLRLIYFSYDVKMKEKGDIPEGYSVSREKKERFSLILESASTNQTSMYLCASSLLTGGPDTQYFGPGTRLTVL.

V is TRBV10-3 and J is TRBJ2-7, with 7 nucleotides matching TRBD2. This CDR3 comprises 13 residues. Germline V gene data show CDR1 as ENHRY and CDR2 as SYGVKD. V lost 3 bases, J lost 3 bases, and 2 bases stayed unmatched. In DNA, the CDR3 is TGTGCCATCAGTGACTGGGGGGGCTACGAGCAGTACTTC. It yields the protein CAISDWGGYEQYF.

This chain uses TRBV7-9 with TRBJ2-3; a possible D gene is TRBD2 (7 bases). Per germline, CDR1 SEHNR and CDR2 FQNEAQ (reference sequence). Trimming left V 5 bases short and J 1 base short, with 13 bases between. The CDR3 extends over 15 amino acids. This chain's CDR3 is CASSPTGGRTDTQYF. CDR3 in DNA: TGTGCCAGCAGCCCGACGGGGGGCCGCACAGATACGCAGTATTTT.

The V gene is TRBV27, the J gene TRBJ1-2; the D is unclear. Trimming left V 8 bases short and J 8 bases short, with 18 bases between. Germline lookup yields CDR1 MNHEY and CDR2 SMNVEV (reference sequence). The CDR3 is 13 amino acids. The CDR3 DNA sequence: TGTGCCAGCGGCTCAGAGGCCTGGAGGGGCTACACCTTC. It specifies CASGSEAWRGYTF.

This chain connects TRBV20-1 to TRBJ1-5; perhaps TRBD1 as D (6 bases). V lost 3 bases and J lost 7, with 22 bases in between. CDR1 is DFQATT and CDR2 is SNEGSKA in the germline V gene (reference sequence). CDR3 length equals 16 residues. The CDR3 reads CSASQTGTSHNQPQHF. CDR3 DNA sequence: TGCAGTGCTAGCCAAACCGGGACATCCCATAACCAGCCCCAGCATTTT.

The chain links TRBV28 to TRBJ2-1, with D hard to call. Germline lookup yields CDR1 MDHEN and CDR2 SYDVKM. Trimming pared 7 bases from V and 6 bases from J, leaving 10 bases between. The CDR3 contains 12 residues. The CDR3 DNA reads as TGTGCCAGCACGTCGGTAGGCAATGAGCAGTTCTTC. Its translation is CASTSVGNEQFF.

This chain connects TRBV14 to TRBJ1-1; D ambiguous. Germline V gene data show CDR1 as SGHDN and CDR2 as FVKESK. The CDR3 is 14 amino acids. The ends were cut back, 1 base at V and 0 bases at J, with 6 bases in the middle. In DNA form, the CDR3 reads TGTGCCAGCAGCCAAGCATACCTGAACACTGAAGCTTTCTTT. Its translation: CASSQAYLNTEAFF. Complete variable domain (other parts from reference TRBV14 and TRBJ1-1): EAGVTQFPSHSVIEKGQTVTLRCDPISGHDNLYWYRRVMGKEIKFLLHFVKESKQDESGMPNNRFLAERTGGTYSTLKVQPAELEDSGVYFCASSQAYLNTEAFFGQGTRLTVV.

The chain joins TRBV29-1 to TRBJ2-3; the match to TRBD1 covers 7 bases. This CDR3 comprises 13 residues. Germline loops: CDR1 SQVTM, CDR2 ANQGSEA. J lost 0 bases, V lost 5 bases, and 2 bases had no gene match. The CDR3: CSVNRGSTDTQYF. CDR3 bases: TGCAGCGTTAACAGGGGAAGCACAGATACGCAGTATTTT.

The chain links TRBV24-1 to TRBJ2-3; TRBD2 matches at 10 bases. The CDR3 is 16 amino acids. The germline V gene encodes CDR1 KGHDR and CDR2 SFDVKD. V was clipped by 5 bases and J by 4 bases; unmatched bases: 8. In DNA, the CDR3 is TGTGCCACCAGTGGGAAGAGCGGGAGGGCTCCAGATACGCAGTATTTT. It encodes CATSGKSGRAPDTQYF.

The chain carries TRBV4-1 and TRBJ2-1; tentatively, D is TRBD1 or TRBD2 (5 bases each). CDR1 is MGHRA, CDR2 YSYEKL, per germline. Trimming shortened V by 5 bases and J by 7 bases, and 12 bases separated the two germline ends. This CDR3 has 13 amino acids. CDR3 sequence: CASSRAGTNEQFF. CDR3 in DNA: TGCGCCAGCAGCAGGGCAGGGACGAATGAGCAGTTCTTC.

The gene calls are TRBV7-2 and TRBJ2-7; D remains unclear. The V gene's germline CDR1 is SGHTA and CDR2 FQGNSA. V was pared by 5 bases and J by 3 bases, with 8 bases between. The CDR3 is 12 amino acids. This chain's CDR3 is CASSPTHYEQYF. DNA of the CDR3: TGTGCCAGCAGCCCTACACACTACGAGCAGTACTTC.

This clonotype came up once. J is TRBJ1-5 and V is TRBV28, with D maybe TRBD1 (5 bases). The germline V gene encodes CDR1 MDHEN and CDR2 SYDVKM. The CDR3 consists of 12 residues. V lost 7 bases and J lost 5, with 9 bases in between. The DNA for the CDR3 is TGTGCCAGCAAGACGGGGGATCAGCCCCAGCATTTT. Amino acids: CASKTGDQPQHF.

This sequence joins TRBV5-1 and TRBJ2-5, with D hard to call. From germline, CDR1 is SGHRS and CDR2 YFSETQ. The V and J ends lost 2 bases and 4 bases respectively, with 9 bases between them. The CDR3 covers 13 residues. The CDR3 region is CASSLPVLETQYF. The CDR3 coding sequence is TGCGCCAGCAGCTTACCGGTGTTAGAGACCCAGTACTTC. Filled out from reference TRBV5-1 and TRBJ2-5, the complete variable domain reads KAGVTQTPRYLIKTRGQQVTLSCSPISGHRSVSWYQQTPGQGLQFLFEYFSETQRNKGNFPGRFSGRQFSNSRSEMNVSTLELGDSALYLCASSLPVLETQYFGPGTRLLVL.